Shown below are 19 T cell receptor beta chains from a single sample sequenced in a study. MiXCR was run by TCRdb on the 5' RACE reads, yielding one entry per CDR3 protein. The sample has over 25,000 distinct CDR3 sequences, around 27% seen once; the top ten hold under 3%. Cells sorted as Tregs were CD4+, CD25+ and CD127-/low. Sequenced sample: tumor-infiltrating Tregs sorted from the breast tumor. The receptors were gathered from a female donor with breast cancer.

With respect to this clonotype: A read error may produce the germline difference seen at one junction end. The V and J genes are TRBV2 and TRBJ2-1; D gene unclear. Germline V gene data show CDR1 as SNHLY and CDR2 as FYNNEI. The CDR3 is made up of 16 amino acids. The CDR3 sequence: CASSELASGSYNEKFF. The CDR3 DNA follows: TGTGCCAGCAGTGAACTGGCCTCCGGCTCCTACAATGAGAAGTTCTTC.

This sequence joins TRBV5-1 and TRBJ1-5; 7 positions agree with TRBD1. Germline V CDR1 and CDR2: SGHRS, YFSETQ. J was trimmed by 0 bases and V by 7 bases; bases with no gene match: 25. CDR3 length equals 21 residues. This CDR3 reads CASRKLDPGQKTRSSNQPQHF. The CDR3 bases are TGCGCCAGCCGAAAACTGGACCCGGGACAGAAAACGAGATCTAGCAATCAGCCCCAGCATTTT.

This clonotype was observed many times. The chain links TRBV6-6 to TRBJ2-2; TRBD2 aligns across 11 bases. CDR1 and CDR2 from the germline V gene are MNHNY and SVGAGI (reference sequence). The CDR3 covers 15 residues. V shed 6 bases and J 4 bases; nucleotides not matched to a gene: 4. CDR3 residues: CASRGLAGFTGELFF. DNA of the CDR3: TGTGCCAGCAGAGGACTAGCGGGCTTCACCGGGGAGCTGTTTTTT.

This clonotype showed up just a few times. It may be a read error: a sequence one base away is much more abundant. The chain carries TRBV10-2 and TRBJ1-5; tentative D call: TRBD1 (5 bases). CDR1 and CDR2 (germline): WSHSY, SAAADI. This CDR3 has 14 amino acids. The CDR3 loop reads CASSELGVNQHQHF. CDR3 DNA sequence: TGCGCCAGCAGTGAGTTAGGGGTGAATCAGCACCAGCATTTT.

By share, this clonotype counts as medium-sized. This chain connects TRBV6-5 to TRBJ2-3; 9 nucleotides line up with TRBD1. Trimming removed 3 bases from V and 4 bases from J; junction bases left unmatched: 8. Looked up from germline, CDR1 is MNHEY and CDR2 is SVGAGI. The CDR3 has 16 residues. The CDR3 nucleotides read TGTGCCAGCAGTTATCTCGGACAGGGGAACCCAGATACGCAGTATTTT. The encoded protein is CASSYLGQGNPDTQYF.

Comment on this clonotype: The junction does not match germline at one end; this may be a read error. This chain connects TRBV7-9 to TRBJ1-1; a weak D match, TRBD1 (5 bases). The CDR3 has 16 residues. Germline V gene data show CDR1 as SEHNR and CDR2 as FQNEAQ (reference sequence). The CDR3 spells CACSPVVGLGDTEAFF. The CDR3 coding sequence is TGTGCCTGCAGCCCAGTGGTGGGGCTTGGGGACACTGAAGCTTTCTTT.

This clonotype is medium-sized (0.01 to 0.1%). The chain combines TRBV20-1 with TRBJ2-7; the D gene is possibly TRBD1 (6 bases). The CDR3 is 12 amino acids. Trimming stripped 6 bases from V and 1 base from J, with 10 bases between. Germline CDR1 and CDR2: DFQATT and SNEGSKA (reference sequence). As DNA, the CDR3 is TGCAGTGCGAGGACAGTGTCCTACGAGCAGTACTTC. It specifies CSARTVSYEQYF.

The V call is TRBV5-1, the J call TRBJ2-7, with 9 bases matching TRBD1. The V segment lost 2 bases and the J segment 5 bases; nucleotides outside the gene matches: 2. The CDR3 length is 13 residues. The germline gives CDR1 SGHRS, CDR2 YFSETQ. The CDR3, as DNA: TGCGCCAGCAGCTTACAGGGGGCCCACGAGCAGTACTTC. Protein: CASSLQGAHEQYF.

The CDR3 sequence is CASSLRMGASTDTQYF. CDR3 sequence (DNA): TGTGCCAGCAGCTTGAGGATGGGGGCTAGCACAGATACGCAGTATTTT. The chain carries TRBV5-5 and TRBJ2-3; tentatively, D is TRBD1 (6 bases). V was pared by 1 base and J by 0 bases, with 12 bases between. The CDR3 totals 16 residues. Germline lookup yields CDR1 SGHKS and CDR2 YYEKEE (reference sequence).

The chain combines TRBV7-9 with TRBJ1-2; 7 bases are shared with TRBD1. J was trimmed by 6 bases and V by 5 bases; bases with no gene match: 18. This CDR3 contains 17 residues. In germline, CDR1 is SEHNR, CDR2 FQNEAQ (reference sequence). Here the CDR3 reads CASSQSPGWDSSDGYTF. The CDR3 bases are TGTGCCAGCAGCCAATCACCAGGCTGGGACAGCTCGGATGGCTACACCTTC.

This chain connects TRBV18 to TRBJ1-1; maybe TRBD1 (5 bases). V shed 0 bases and J shed 2 bases, with 16 bases lying between them. CDR3 length: 17 residues. Germline values: CDR1 KGHSH, CDR2 LQKENI. CDR3 in DNA: TGTGCCAGCTCACCACCTCATGGGGGAGGCGCAAACACTGAAGCTTTCTTT. Residues: CASSPPHGGGANTEAFF.

This clonotype occurred many times. The rearrangement joins TRBV10-2 to TRBJ2-4; D may be TRBD2 (6 bases). This CDR3 is 16 amino acids long. Germline V CDR1 and CDR2: WSHSY, SAAADI. V dropped 1 base and J dropped 0 bases, with 10 bases sitting between them. For the CDR3, the DNA is TGCGCCAGCAGTGAGTGGGGGGAATCAGCCAAAAACATTCAGTACTTC. This gives the protein CASSEWGESAKNIQYF.

This clonotype has just a few counts. The final CDR3 position lacks the conserved phenylalanine or tryptophan, pointing to a likely read error. The rearrangement uses TRBV3-1 and TRBJ2-4; TRBD1 matches 10 bases. Trimming took 2 bases from V and 3 from J; bases not matched to a gene: 4. Germline values: CDR1 LGHDT, CDR2 YNNKEL (reference sequence). This CDR3 comprises 16 residues. The CDR3 loop reads CASSQSDRGGKNIQYV. In DNA form, the CDR3 reads TGTGCCAGCAGCCAATCGGACAGGGGGGGCAAAAACATTCAGTACGTC.

By share, this clonotype counts as medium-sized. This sequence joins TRBV6-5 and TRBJ2-1; the match to TRBD2 covers 9 bases. The V gene end was trimmed by 4 bases and the J gene end by 16 bases; junction bases not matched to a gene: 11. Germline V gene sequence: CDR1 MNHEY, CDR2 SVGAGI. This CDR3 comprises 13 residues. The CDR3 here is CASSFGVSGSFFF. For the CDR3, the DNA is TGTGCCAGCAGTTTCGGCGTTAGCGGGAGCTTTTTCTTC.

This clonotype was picked up many times. The chain joins TRBV7-6 to TRBJ1-4; maybe TRBD1 (5 bases). Deletions cut 8 bases from V and 7 bases from J, with 17 bases between. Germline V lookup: CDR1 SGHVS, CDR2 FNYEAQ. The CDR3 has 14 amino acids. CDR3 protein: CASSQGLGGEKLFF. CDR3 bases: TGTGCCAGCTCCCAGGGTCTTGGGGGTGAAAAACTGTTTTTT.

This clonotype was recorded many times. J is TRBJ2-6 and V is TRBV20-1, with 8 bases matching TRBD2. The CDR3 is 17 amino acids. Germline V gene sequence: CDR1 DFQATT, CDR2 SNEGSKA (reference sequence). With 0 bases clipped from V and 0 bases from J, the junction kept 4 bases outside the gene matches. The CDR3 DNA sequence: TGCAGTGCTAGAGATTCAGCGGGGGCCTCTGGGGCCAACGTCCTGACTTTC. This sequence encodes CSARDSAGASGANVLTF.

Notes on this clonotype: The junction differs from germline at one of its ends, possibly a read error. The rearrangement joins TRBV7-8 to TRBJ2-1, with TRBD2 matching over 11 bases. Germline-derived CDR1 and CDR2 are SGHVS and FQNEAQ. This CDR3 is built from 15 residues. The CDR3 nucleotides are TGCGCCAGAGGGGGGACTAGCGGAAAGCACAATGAGCGGTTCTTC. Translating gives CARGGTSGKHNERFF.

This chain joins TRBV5-1 and TRBJ1-1; 7 nucleotides line up with TRBD1. CDR1 is SGHRS and CDR2 is YFSETQ in the germline V gene. There are 14 residues in the CDR3. J gave up 0 bases and V 7 bases, and 6 bases lay outside the gene matches. CDR3 sequence (DNA): TGCGCCAGCGCACTCGGACAGGTGAACACTGAAGCTTTCTTT. It encodes CASALGQVNTEAFF.

The chain joins TRBV6-1 to TRBJ2-2; 14 positions agree with TRBD2. The CDR3 covers 20 residues. Germline CDR1 and CDR2: MNHNS and SASEGT. J lost 1 base, V lost 6 bases, and 13 bases had no gene match. Here the CDR3 DNA reads TGTGCCAGCAGAGGAACGGTCGGACTAGCGGGAGGACGGAACACCGGGGAGCTGTTTTTT. Translating gives CASRGTVGLAGGRNTGELFF.